The 14 T cell receptor beta chains listed next were all sequenced from one sample in a study of control samples from healthy donors and cancer patients. Method: immunoSEQ multiplex PCR; TCRdb's copy keeps in-frame clones and lacks some. This table holds about 160,000 clones, around 95% found once. The specimen was blood. Source of these receptors: a woman aged 40 to 55 in good health.

The chain couples TRBV19 to TRBJ2-5; 11 nucleotides match TRBD2. Germline V CDR1 and CDR2: LNHDA, SQIVND (reference sequence). The CDR3 contains 18 residues. V was clipped by 6 bases and J by 3 bases; unmatched bases: 15. The CDR3 region has the DNA TGTGCCAGTAGCCGGGGGACTAGCGGCTACCTATTCGAAGAGACCCAGTACTTC. Its translation is CASSRGTSGYLFEETQYF.

The chain combines TRBV2 with TRBJ2-2, with D possibly TRBD1 on 6 matching bases. Trimming pared 5 bases from V and 2 bases from J, leaving 12 bases between. CDR1 SNHLY and CDR2 FYNNEI come from the germline V gene. The CDR3 length is 15 residues. The DNA for the CDR3 is TGTGCCAGCAGTCCCGGGACACTAAACACCGGGGAGCTGTTTTTT. The encoded protein is CASSPGTLNTGELFF. The full variable domain, its missing parts supplied by reference TRBV2 and TRBJ2-2, is EPEVTQTPSHQVTQMGQEVILRCVPISNHLYFYWYRQILGQKVEFLVSFYNNEISEKSEIFDDQFSVERPDGSNFTLKIRSTKLEDSAMYFCASSPGTLNTGELFFGEGSRLTVL.

The CDR3 nucleotides are TGCGCCAGCAGCCAAGGCCGGTGGCACACTGAAGCTTTCTTT. Translated, it gives CASSQGRWHTEAFF. The rearrangement uses TRBV4-3 and TRBJ1-1; D gene ambiguous. Trimming removed 1 base from V and 3 bases from J, with 9 bases in between. The CDR3 is 14 amino acids. Germline V lookup: CDR1 LGHNA, CDR2 YSLEER.

The V call is TRBV18, the J call TRBJ1-2; TRBD1 matches at 7 bases. Germline loops: CDR1 KGHSH, CDR2 LQKENI. The CDR3 has 14 amino acids. V lost 2 bases and J lost 4; bases outside the gene matches: 4. This CDR3 reads CASSPTGQPYGYTF. CDR3 nucleotide sequence: TGTGCCAGCTCACCAACGGGACAGCCCTATGGCTACACCTTC.

In its sample, this clone was seen a few times. V gene TRBV4-3 combines with J gene TRBJ2-1, with D perhaps matching TRBD2 (6 bases). This CDR3 is 16 amino acids long. Trimming left V 0 bases short and J 7 bases short, with 16 bases between. Germline V lookup: CDR1 LGHNA, CDR2 YSLEER. CDR3 nucleotides: TGCGCCAGCAGCCAAGATTGGGCGGGGCCGTGGAATGAGCAGTTCTTC. It is translated as CASSQDWAGPWNEQFF.

The genes are TRBV5-1 and TRBJ2-1; D not resolved. The CDR3 consists of 12 residues. V was pared by 2 bases and J by 5 bases, with 5 bases between. Germline V gene data show CDR1 as SGHRS and CDR2 as YFSETQ. The DNA of the CDR3 is TGCGCCAGCAGCTTTCAGGACAATGAGCAGTTCTTC. It specifies CASSFQDNEQFF.

V and J are TRBV7-2 and TRBJ2-3; TRBD2 might be the D (6 bases). This CDR3 spans 15 amino acids. V shed 1 base and J shed 2 bases, with 10 bases lying between them. Germline lookup yields CDR1 SGHTA and CDR2 FQGNSA. CDR3 loop: CASSLVGGNTDTQYF. As DNA, the CDR3 is TGTGCCAGCAGCTTAGTGGGGGGTAACACAGATACGCAGTATTTT.

The chain is built from TRBV4-1 and TRBJ2-2, with D hard to call. The germline gives CDR1 MGHRA, CDR2 YSYEKL. V was pared by 4 bases and J by 2 bases, with 5 bases between. This CDR3 spans 13 amino acids. The CDR3 bases are TGCGCCAGCAGCCGAGCCAACACCGGGGAGCTGTTTTTT. Its protein product is CASSRANTGELFF.

About this clone: Other DNA sequences in the same sample also yield this CDR3. The CDR3 sequence is CASRRRGGAMNTEAFF. CDR3 nucleotides: TGCGCCAGCAGGCGTCGGGGGGGTGCCATGAACACTGAAGCTTTCTTT. The chain combines TRBV5-1 with TRBJ1-1; perhaps TRBD1 as D (5 bases). Trimming took 5 bases from V and 0 from J, leaving 17 bases between them. The CDR3 runs to 16 residues. Germline assignment: CDR1 SGHRS and CDR2 YFSETQ. Complete variable domain (other parts from reference TRBV5-1 and TRBJ1-1): KAGVTQTPRYLIKTRGQQVTLSCSPISGHRSVSWYQQTPGQGLQFLFEYFSETQRNKGNFPGRFSGRQFSNSRSEMNVSTLELGDSALYLCASRRRGGAMNTEAFFGQGTRLTVV.

The V call is TRBV28, the J call TRBJ1-2, with D unresolved. The CDR3 covers 12 residues. V shed 1 base and J shed 5 bases, with 5 bases lying between them. Germline assignment: CDR1 MDHEN and CDR2 SYDVKM. The CDR3 DNA is TGTGCCAGCAGTTTATACGAATATGGCTACACCTTC. Translated: CASSLYEYGYTF.

This chain uses TRBV3-1 (or the pseudogene TRBV3-2) with TRBJ2-7; 8 bases fit TRBD1. The CDR3 extends over 16 amino acids. The germline CDR1 and CDR2 sequences are LGHDT and YNNKEL (reference sequence). V gave up 4 bases and J gave up 9 bases; unmatched junction bases: 17. The CDR3 DNA sequence: TGTGCCAGCAGCCCACCCGGTGGCAGGGGGCACGGGAGGCAGTACTTC. Translation gives CASSPPGGRGHGRQYF.

The chain recombines TRBV30 with TRBJ2-7; 8 nucleotides match TRBD2. The CDR3 totals 14 residues. Germline values: CDR1 GTSNPN, CDR2 SVGIG (reference sequence). J was trimmed by 2 bases and V by 3 bases; bases with no gene match: 6. The DNA of the CDR3 is TGTGCCTGGAGGGTATTAGCGGGGCCCTACGAGCAGTACTTC. Translating gives CAWRVLAGPYEQYF.

V usage is TRBV4-3 and J usage is TRBJ1-1; 7 nucleotides line up with TRBD1. The CDR3 runs to 15 residues. The trim removed 2 bases at V and 4 bases at J, leaving 7 bases unmatched. Germline V gene data show CDR1 as LGHNA and CDR2 as YSLEER. The CDR3 bases are TGCGCCAGCAGCCAATCCGGATACAGGGGCACTGAAGCTTTCTTT. Amino acids: CASSQSGYRGTEAFF.

The CDR3 loop reads CASSPGTGAYEQYF. CDR3 sequence (DNA): TGTGCCAGTAGCCCCGGGACAGGGGCCTACGAGCAGTACTTC. V usage is TRBV19 and J usage is TRBJ2-7; TRBD1 matches at 10 bases. The J segment lost 2 bases and the V segment lost 6 bases, leaving 4 bases of the junction unmatched. Germline loops: CDR1 LNHDA, CDR2 SQIVND (reference sequence). The CDR3 is 14 amino acids.